This T cell receptor (beta chain) was sequenced during a study of blood T cells in healthy people across ages. Overall study results and limits: Among T cells, TCR beta diversity per million cells dropped roughly linearly as age rose. Long-lived and aged donors differed, with more naive CD4+ cells and higher diversity in the long-lived.

Then a second PCR, running about 6 to 11 cycles, was carried out with a sample-barcoded 5' primer and a J-beta primer mix. Using its own MiXCR run on the 5' RACE reads, TCRdb lists one record per CDR3 protein. The sample consists of 1.2 million to 1.5 million distinct CDR3 sequences, almost 60% of them appearing once. About this clonotype itself: Its antigen is unidentified.

The V and J ends lost 1 base and 4 bases, in that order; junction bases with no gene match: 9. The CDR3 sequence is 16 residues long. Germline CDR1 is SGDLS and CDR2 is YYNGEE. The source is a young man in good health. Sequencing was carried out using blood. V is TRBV9 and J is TRBJ2-3, with 7 bases matching TRBD2. DNA of the CDR3: TGTGCCAGCAGCGTAACAAGCGGGATATATCCAGATACGCAGTATTTT. It specifies CASSVTSGIYPDTQYF.